The 27 T cell receptor beta chains presented below share a single source sample, sequenced in a study of PD-1 blockade in classical Hodgkin lymphoma. The repertoire was sequenced with immunoSEQ multiplex PCR; TCRdb's copy has only in-frame clones and lacks some. The table records roughly 40,000 clones, over 80% of them present only once. After autologous stem cell transplantation all patients relapsed, and prior brentuximab vedotin exposure differed between cohorts. This specimen consisted of peripheral blood mononuclear cells (PBMCs), obtained at baseline. The receptor source for this set is a human donor with classical Hodgkin lymphoma.

The CDR3: CASSYSGQINTF. The DNA for the CDR3 is TGTGCCAGCAGTTACTCGGGTCAGATTAACACCTTC. This chain connects TRBV6-5 to TRBJ1-2; D gene uncertain. CDR3 length: 12 residues. Trimming stripped 0 bases from V and 12 bases from J, with 11 bases between. CDR1 is MNHEY, CDR2 SVGAGI, per germline.

V gene TRBV5-1 combines with J gene TRBJ1-1, with D unresolved. The CDR3 consists of 14 residues. Looked up from germline, CDR1 is SGHRS and CDR2 is YFSETQ. V was clipped by 4 bases and J by 0 bases, with 10 bases between them. DNA of the CDR3: TGCGCCAGCAGCCCGACGGACCTGAACACTGAAGCTTTCTTT. Protein product: CASSPTDLNTEAFF.

This clone has more than one count but fewer than ten. The rearrangement uses TRBV10-3 and TRBJ2-7; TRBD1 matches 10 bases. CDR3 length: 15 amino acids. The germline CDR1 and CDR2 sequences are ENHRY and SYGVKD. V lost 4 bases to trimming and J lost 3 bases; unmatched junction nucleotides: 6. In DNA, the CDR3 is TGTGCCATCAGTGTTTGGGACAGGGGCCACTACGAGCAGTACTTC. Residues: CAISVWDRGHYEQYF.

The chain combines TRBV9 with TRBJ2-3, with TRBD1 as a possible D gene (6 bases). The CDR3 contains 16 residues. Trimming pared 3 bases from V and 5 bases from J, leaving 19 bases between. Germline V gene sequence: CDR1 SGDLS, CDR2 YYNGEE. As DNA, the CDR3 is TGTGCCAGCAGCGGACCGACAGGCCAGTCGCGAGATACGCAGTATTTT. Its translation is CASSGPTGQSRDTQYF.

This rearrangement joins TRBV2 to TRBJ2-7, with 10 bases lining up with TRBD2. Germline CDR1 is SNHLY and CDR2 is FYNNEI. This CDR3 contains 14 residues. V gave up 6 bases and J gave up 2 bases; unmatched junction bases: 4. The CDR3 DNA reads TGTGCCAGCAGGGAGCGGGGGGGGGCCTACGAGCAGTACTTC. This sequence encodes CASRERGGAYEQYF.

In its sample, this clone was seen once. The V and J genes are TRBV18 and TRBJ1-1, with D hard to call. The CDR3 consists of 15 residues. Trimming pared 2 bases from V and 1 base from J, leaving 11 bases between. Germline-derived CDR1 and CDR2 are KGHSH and LQKENI. The CDR3 bases are TGTGCCAGCTCACCAGCGGGCGGTACGAACACTGAAGCTTTCTTT. Its protein is CASSPAGGTNTEAFF.

This clone came up once. The chain carries TRBV11-2 and TRBJ1-1; D gene unclear. This CDR3 is 13 amino acids long. Trimming removed 1 base from V and 1 base from J, with 4 bases in between. Germline CDR1 and CDR2: SGHAT and FQNNGV. The CDR3 sequence is CASSLGGNTEAFF. Written as DNA, the CDR3 is TGTGCCAGCAGCTTAGGGGGGAACACTGAAGCTTTCTTT.

The chain uses TRBV6-5 and TRBJ2-2; TRBD2 matches 7 bases. This CDR3 is built from 13 residues. Germline V gene data show CDR1 as MNHEY and CDR2 as SVGAGI. The V segment lost 5 bases and the J segment 6 bases; nucleotides outside the gene matches: 3. The CDR3 spells CASSGRDAGELFF. Here the CDR3 DNA reads TGTGCCAGCAGTGGGAGGGACGCCGGGGAGCTGTTTTTT.

The rearrangement uses TRBV4-3 and TRBJ2-7; D perhaps matches TRBD2 (5 bases). Trimming removed 0 bases at V and 1 base at J, with 13 bases between. There are 16 residues in the CDR3. Germline loops: CDR1 LGHNA, CDR2 YSLEER. CDR3 sequence (DNA): TGCGCCAGCAGCCAAGATCACCCTGGCGGGTCCTACGAGCAGTACTTC. Protein product: CASSQDHPGGSYEQYF.

The genes are TRBV7-9 and TRBJ2-3; D gene ambiguous. This CDR3 has 14 residues. Trimming pared 4 bases from V and 0 bases from J, leaving 8 bases between. From germline, CDR1 is SEHNR and CDR2 FQNEAQ (reference sequence). This CDR3 reads CASSSDVSTDTQYF. DNA of the CDR3: TGTGCCAGCAGCTCCGACGTAAGCACAGATACGCAGTATTTT.

This clone was seen only once. V and J are TRBV19 and TRBJ1-3, with 8 bases lining up with TRBD1. This CDR3 contains 15 residues. Germline CDR1 reads LNHDA; CDR2 reads SQIVND (reference sequence). The V and J ends lost 2 bases and 4 bases, in that order; junction bases with no gene match: 4. CDR3 bases: TGTGCCAGTAGTATAAGAGGGACAGGAGGAAACACCATATATTTT. It encodes CASSIRGTGGNTIYF.

The V gene is TRBV10-3, the J gene TRBJ2-7; 11 nucleotides match TRBD2. Germline CDR1 reads ENHRY; CDR2 reads SYGVKD. With 3 bases clipped from V and 1 base from J, the junction kept 8 bases outside the gene matches. The length of the CDR3 is 17 residues. The CDR3 loop reads CAISEGLGLADSYEQYF. The CDR3 DNA reads as TGTGCCATCAGTGAAGGTTTGGGACTAGCGGATTCCTACGAGCAGTACTTC.

Turning to this clone: At one of its ends the junction is not consistent with the germline gene, which may arise from a read error. This CDR3 reads CAGSLTRGESYNEQFF. The CDR3, as DNA: TGTGCCGGCAGCTTAACGAGGGGGGAGTCCTACAATGAGCAGTTCTTC. The chain joins TRBV7-3 to TRBJ2-1; D tentatively fits TRBD1 or TRBD2 (6 bases each). This CDR3 spans 16 amino acids. Germline V gives CDR1 SGHTA, CDR2 FQGTGA.

The chain employs TRBV6-1 and TRBJ2-2; possibly TRBD2 for D (6 bases). Germline-derived CDR1 and CDR2 are MNHNS and SASEGT. This CDR3 is built from 13 residues. V shed 4 bases and J shed 6 bases, with 9 bases lying between them. This chain's CDR3 is CASSGRDAGELFF. As DNA, the CDR3 is TGTGCCAGCAGTGGGAGGGACGCCGGGGAGCTGTTTTTT.

V is TRBV27 and J is TRBJ2-7, with 9 bases fitting TRBD1. CDR3 length equals 15 residues. J lost 0 bases, V lost 7 bases, and 7 bases had no gene match. Germline CDR1 MNHEY, CDR2 SMNVEV (reference sequence). CDR3 nucleotide sequence: TGTGCCAGCAAGATACAGGGGGCGACCTCCTACGAGCAGTACTTC. Residues: CASKIQGATSYEQYF.

This clone was detected only once. The chain couples TRBV5-1 to TRBJ1-1, with 8 nucleotides matching TRBD1. The CDR3 runs to 14 residues. J was trimmed by 5 bases and V by 0 bases; bases with no gene match: 3. Germline CDR1 is SGHRS and CDR2 is YFSETQ. CDR3 bases: TGCGCCAGCAGCTTGGGACAGGGGATGACTGAAGCTTTCTTT. It encodes CASSLGQGMTEAFF.

The V call is TRBV20-1, the J call TRBJ2-7, with a possible D match to TRBD1 (5 bases). Germline V gene data show CDR1 as DFQATT and CDR2 as SNEGSKA (reference sequence). This CDR3 is 11 amino acids long. V lost 8 bases to trimming and J lost 6 bases, with 14 bases between them. DNA of the CDR3: TGCAGTTTTGACAGTCAGATCGAGCAGTACTTC. Translated, it gives CSFDSQIEQYF.

This sequence joins TRBV4-3 and TRBJ2-2; D is uncertain. Trimming removed 0 bases at V and 4 bases at J, with 6 bases between. The CDR3 has 14 amino acids. The germline V gene encodes CDR1 LGHNA and CDR2 YSLEER. DNA for the CDR3: TGCGCCAGCAGCCAAGATCGGATCACCGGGGAGCTGTTTTTT. This codes for CASSQDRITGELFF.

The chain recombines TRBV7-8 with TRBJ2-6; tentative D call: TRBD1 (5 bases). V was clipped by 3 bases and J by 4 bases, with 13 bases between them. The length of the CDR3 is 16 residues. The germline V gene has CDR1 SGHVS and CDR2 FQNEAQ. The CDR3 spells CASSFYGQGGANVLTF. The CDR3 bases are TGTGCCAGCAGCTTTTATGGACAAGGCGGGGCCAACGTCCTGACTTTC.

This chain uses TRBV19 with TRBJ1-5; D perhaps matches TRBD1 (5 bases). With 3 bases removed from V and 0 bases from J, the gap between germline ends came to 9 bases. The V gene's germline CDR1 is LNHDA and CDR2 SQIVND (reference sequence). The CDR3 runs 15 residues. The CDR3 DNA reads TGTGCCAGTAGTATTAGACAGCATAGCAATCAGCCCCAGCATTTT. This gives the protein CASSIRQHSNQPQHF. Filled out from reference TRBV19 and TRBJ1-5, the complete variable domain reads DGGITQSPKYLFRKEGQNVTLSCEQNLNHDAMYWYRQDPGQGLRLIYYSQIVNDFQKGDIAEGYSVSREKKESFPLTVTSAQKNPTAFYLCASSIRQHSNQPQHFGDGTRLSIL.

Concerning this clone itself: A read error may be the cause here, since a much bigger clone is one base away. V is TRBV6-5 and J is TRBJ1-5; no clear D gene. CDR3 size: 13 residues. Trimming took 6 bases from V and 2 from J, leaving 8 bases between them. Looked up from germline, CDR1 is MNHEY and CDR2 is SVGAGI. The CDR3 DNA follows: TGTGCCAGCAGGGGTAGTGGCAATCAGCCCCAGCATTTT. This encodes CASRGSGNQPQHF.

The V and J genes are TRBV6-1 and TRBJ1-3; D is ambiguous. Trimming took 6 bases from V and 0 from J, leaving 9 bases between them. Per the germline V gene, CDR1 is MNHNS and CDR2 is SASEGT. The CDR3 sequence is 14 residues long. This chain's CDR3 is CASRRENSGNTIYF. CDR3 nucleotides: TGTGCCAGCAGGAGAGAAAACTCTGGAAACACCATATATTTT.

J is TRBJ1-1 and V is TRBV11-2; a weak D match, TRBD1 (6 bases). The CDR3 has 16 amino acids. The V end was cut by 1 base, the J end by 5 bases, with 17 bases between. CDR1 and CDR2 (germline): SGHAT, FQNNGV. The CDR3 DNA follows: TGTGCCAGCAGCTTAGGACCCAGGGGCCGTAAAACTGAAGCTTTCTTT. Encoded protein: CASSLGPRGRKTEAFF.

V gene TRBV5-8 combines with J gene TRBJ2-3; D possibly matches TRBD1 or TRBD2 (5 bases each). There are 17 residues in the CDR3. V was pared by 1 base and J by 0 bases, with 15 bases between. Germline CDR1 and CDR2: SGHTS and YDEGEE. CDR3 nucleotide sequence: TGTGCCAGCAGCTTGCGAGGGGACGTTACTAGCACAGATACGCAGTATTTT. It encodes CASSLRGDVTSTDTQYF.

V usage is TRBV9 and J usage is TRBJ2-1; 10 positions agree with TRBD2. This CDR3 is built from 19 residues. The trim removed 0 bases at V and 6 bases at J, leaving 15 bases unmatched. Germline CDR1 SGDLS, CDR2 YYNGEE. The CDR3 protein is CASSVVGAGGLITVNEQFF. The CDR3 DNA sequence: TGTGCCAGCAGCGTAGTCGGAGCGGGGGGGCTGATAACTGTCAATGAGCAGTTCTTC. Based on the CDR3 plus reference TRBV9 and TRBJ2-1, the full variable domain is DSGVTQTPKHLITATGQRVTLRCSPRSGDLSVYWYQQSLDQGLQFLIQYYNGEERAKGNILERFSAQQFPDLHSELNLSSLELGDSALYFCASSVVGAGGLITVNEQFFGPGTRLTVL.

V and J are TRBV15 and TRBJ2-4; TRBD2 matches 8 bases. Germline V gene data show CDR1 as LNHNV and CDR2 as YYDKDF (reference sequence). With 5 bases clipped from V and 10 bases from J, the junction kept 10 bases outside the gene matches. This CDR3 is built from 14 residues. For the CDR3, the DNA is TGTGCCACCAGCTCCCGCCGGGGGGGCCGAATTCAGTACTTC. This codes for CATSSRRGGRIQYF.

J is TRBJ2-7 and V is TRBV5-4, with D hard to call. Germline-derived CDR1 and CDR2 are SGHNT and YYREEE (reference sequence). CDR3 length equals 17 residues. V was pared by 1 base and J by 0 bases, with 17 bases between. The chain's CDR3 is CASSLLSGSPSSYEQYF. As DNA, the CDR3 is TGTGCCAGCAGCTTGTTATCTGGCTCTCCGAGCTCCTACGAGCAGTACTTC.